This T cell receptor (beta chain) came from a study of early T cells in non-severe SARS-CoV-2 infection (dated by TCRdb to the early 2020s). About the full investigation: Because TCR sequencing was done on bulk RNA from unsorted whole blood, the alpha and beta chains could not be paired.

This was a case-control study nested in a cohort of healthcare workers in London, UK, who had nasopharyngeal swab PCR tests and blood samples taken every week. Healthcare workers were recruited between 23 and 31 March 2020, during the week of the UK lockdown, and were followed weekly for up to about 15 weeks. A note on this clonotype: It has no known antigen specificity. Qualities for individual bases were not recorded, and no much larger clone is one base off.

Reading from cysteine to phenylalanine, the CDR3 counts 13 amino acids. The entry retains the CDR3 DNA only, 39 bases that are in frame from base 1. CDR1 SQVTM and CDR2 ANQGSEA are derived from the germline V gene. V has 4 bases trimmed and J has 7 bases trimmed; junction bases matching no gene number 5. Receptor libraries were prepared by 5' RACE. The reads were generated on a NextSeq 500. The TCR library protocol attached unique molecular identifiers to individual cDNA molecules to correct for sequencing error and PCR bias. TCR alpha and beta chains were both sequenced, and the abundances of alpha and beta sequences in each sample were closely correlated with each other. The study's processing was this. Decombinator V4 was used to annotate TCR sequences for V gene, J gene and CDR3. TCRs were defined as expanded if a significant change between any two time points was detected under a Poisson model with p below 0.0001. TCR abundances were normalised to the total number of TCRs sequenced in each sample and reported as counts per million. TRAV1-2 paired with TRAJ12, TRAJ20 or TRAJ33 defined MAIT TCRs, while TRAV10 paired with TRAJ18 defined iNKT TCRs. VDJdb, accessed on 1 November 2021, was searched for TCRs annotated for CMV, EBV and SARS-CoV-2, and TCRs annotated for more than one antigen were excluded. TCRdb reprocessed the public reads (quality trimming at Q25 with fastp, clone calling with MiXCR) and kept in-frame beta chains. Each CDR3 protein appears once, grouped with its most common genes and DNA. For this entry, the V and J calls and clone size follow TCRdb and not the study's own pipeline. The sample table holds around 100,000 distinct CDR3 sequences, of which around 17% were seen once. The ten largest clones capture 0.95% to 1.5% of the sample.

On the study overall, not on this receptor specifically: VDJdb matching was skewed toward anti-spike CD8 responses and likely underestimated virus-specific expansions, missing private and CD4 specificities.

The source material was whole blood. The sequence is built from TRBV29-1 and TRBJ2-1; a stretch of 9 junction bases matches TRBD2. The receptor was isolated from an adult who was a healthcare worker with PCR-confirmed SARS-CoV-2 infection or an uninfected control (not recorded which). This receptor has the CDR3 CSVVAGVNNEQFF. The DNA is as follows: TGCAGCGTTGTAGCGGGAGTAAATAATGAGCAGTTCTTC.